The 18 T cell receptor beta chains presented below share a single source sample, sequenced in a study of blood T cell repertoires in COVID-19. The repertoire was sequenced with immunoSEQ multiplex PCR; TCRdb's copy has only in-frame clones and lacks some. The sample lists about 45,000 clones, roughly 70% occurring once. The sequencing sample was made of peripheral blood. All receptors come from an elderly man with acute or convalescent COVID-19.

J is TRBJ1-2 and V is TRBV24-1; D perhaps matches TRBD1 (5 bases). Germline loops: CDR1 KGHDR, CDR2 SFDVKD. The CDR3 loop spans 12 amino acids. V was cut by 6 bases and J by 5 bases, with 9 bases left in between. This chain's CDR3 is CATSRDRYGYTF. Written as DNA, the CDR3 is TGTGCCACCAGTCGAGACAGATATGGCTACACCTTC.

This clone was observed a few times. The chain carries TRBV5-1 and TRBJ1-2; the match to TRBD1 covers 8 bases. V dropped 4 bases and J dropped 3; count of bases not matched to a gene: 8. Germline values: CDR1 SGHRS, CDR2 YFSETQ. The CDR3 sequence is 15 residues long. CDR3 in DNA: TGCGCCAGCAGCAGGACAGGGCCCTTTTACTATGGCTACACCTTC. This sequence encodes CASSRTGPFYYGYTF.

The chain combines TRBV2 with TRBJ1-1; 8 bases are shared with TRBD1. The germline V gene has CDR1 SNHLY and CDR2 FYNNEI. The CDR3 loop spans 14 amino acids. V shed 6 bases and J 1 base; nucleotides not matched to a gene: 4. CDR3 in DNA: TGTGCCAGCAGGGAGGGGACAGGGAACACTGAAGCTTTCTTT. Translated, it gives CASREGTGNTEAFF. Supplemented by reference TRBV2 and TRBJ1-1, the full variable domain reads EPEVTQTPSHQVTQMGQEVILRCVPISNHLYFYWYRQILGQKVEFLVSFYNNEISEKSEIFDDQFSVERPDGSNFTLKIRSTKLEDSAMYFCASREGTGNTEAFFGQGTRLTVV.

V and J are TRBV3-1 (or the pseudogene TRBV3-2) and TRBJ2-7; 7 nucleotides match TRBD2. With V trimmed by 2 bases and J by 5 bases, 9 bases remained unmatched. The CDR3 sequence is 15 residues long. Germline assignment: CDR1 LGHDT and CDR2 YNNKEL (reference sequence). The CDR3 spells CASSQKVGLVHEQYF. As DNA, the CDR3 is TGTGCCAGCAGCCAAAAGGTCGGACTAGTCCACGAGCAGTACTTC.

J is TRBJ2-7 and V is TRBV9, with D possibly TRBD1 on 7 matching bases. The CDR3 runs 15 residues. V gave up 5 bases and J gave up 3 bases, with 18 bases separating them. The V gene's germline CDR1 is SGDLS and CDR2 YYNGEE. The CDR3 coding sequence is TGTGCCAGCAGTCCCCTCGGGCAGGGGGGCTACGAGCAGTACTTC. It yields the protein CASSPLGQGGYEQYF.

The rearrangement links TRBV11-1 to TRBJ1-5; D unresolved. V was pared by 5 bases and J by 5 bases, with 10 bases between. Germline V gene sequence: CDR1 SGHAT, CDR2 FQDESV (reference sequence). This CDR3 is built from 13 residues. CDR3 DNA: TGTGCCAGCAGCAAGGGAGAGGATCAGCCCCAGCATTTT. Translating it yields CASSKGEDQPQHF.

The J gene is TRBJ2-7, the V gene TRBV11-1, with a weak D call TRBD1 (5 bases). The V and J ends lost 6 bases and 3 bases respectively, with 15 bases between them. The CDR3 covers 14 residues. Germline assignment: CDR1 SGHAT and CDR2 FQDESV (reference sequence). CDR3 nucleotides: TGTGCCAGCAGACAAAGTGGCAGGGTCTACGAGCAGTACTTC. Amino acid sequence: CASRQSGRVYEQYF.

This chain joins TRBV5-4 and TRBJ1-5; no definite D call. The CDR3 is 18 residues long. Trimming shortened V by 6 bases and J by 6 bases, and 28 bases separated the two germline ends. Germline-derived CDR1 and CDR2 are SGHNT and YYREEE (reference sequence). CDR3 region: CASNFQIGILPPGQPQHF. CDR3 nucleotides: TGTGCCAGCAACTTCCAAATCGGGATCCTCCCTCCAGGTCAGCCCCAGCATTTT. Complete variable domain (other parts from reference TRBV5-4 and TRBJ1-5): ETGVTQSPTHLIKTRGQQVTLRCSSQSGHNTVSWYQQALGQGPQFIFQYYREEENGRGNFPPRFSGLQFPNYSSELNVNALELDDSALYLCASNFQIGILPPGQPQHFGDGTRLSIL.

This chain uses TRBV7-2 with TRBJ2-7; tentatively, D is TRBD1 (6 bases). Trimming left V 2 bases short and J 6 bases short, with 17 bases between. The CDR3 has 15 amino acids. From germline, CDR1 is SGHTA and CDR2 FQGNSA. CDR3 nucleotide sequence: TGTGCCAGCAGCTTACAAACAGGGCTAGTAGGCGAGCAGTACTTC. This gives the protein CASSLQTGLVGEQYF.

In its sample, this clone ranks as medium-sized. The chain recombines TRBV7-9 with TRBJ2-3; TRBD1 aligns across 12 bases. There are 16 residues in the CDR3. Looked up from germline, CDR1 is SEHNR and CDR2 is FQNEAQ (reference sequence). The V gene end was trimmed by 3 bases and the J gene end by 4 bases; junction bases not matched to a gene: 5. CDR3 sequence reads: CASSLGDRGLADTQYF. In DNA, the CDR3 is TGTGCCAGCAGCTTGGGGGACAGGGGGCTGGCAGATACGCAGTATTTT.

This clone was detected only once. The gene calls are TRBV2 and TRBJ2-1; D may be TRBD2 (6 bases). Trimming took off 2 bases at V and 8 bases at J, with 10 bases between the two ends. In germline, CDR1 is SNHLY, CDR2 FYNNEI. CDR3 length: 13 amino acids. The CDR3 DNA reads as TGTGCCAGCAGTGAACCTAGCGAGGATGAGCAGTTCTTC. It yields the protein CASSEPSEDEQFF.

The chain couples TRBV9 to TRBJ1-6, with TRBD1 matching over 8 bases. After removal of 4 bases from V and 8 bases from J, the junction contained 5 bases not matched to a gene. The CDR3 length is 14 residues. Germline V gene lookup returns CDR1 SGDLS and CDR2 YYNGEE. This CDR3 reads CASSIDRGDSPLHF. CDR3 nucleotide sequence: TGTGCCAGCAGCATCGACAGGGGAGATTCACCCCTCCACTTT.

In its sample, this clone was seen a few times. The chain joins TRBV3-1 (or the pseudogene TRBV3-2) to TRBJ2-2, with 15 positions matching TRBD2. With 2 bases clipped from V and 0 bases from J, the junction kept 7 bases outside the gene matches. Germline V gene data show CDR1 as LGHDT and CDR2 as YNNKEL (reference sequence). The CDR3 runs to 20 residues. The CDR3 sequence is CASSQYGWTSGGANTGELFF. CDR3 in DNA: TGTGCCAGCAGCCAATATGGTTGGACTAGCGGGGGGGCGAACACCGGGGAGCTGTTTTTT.

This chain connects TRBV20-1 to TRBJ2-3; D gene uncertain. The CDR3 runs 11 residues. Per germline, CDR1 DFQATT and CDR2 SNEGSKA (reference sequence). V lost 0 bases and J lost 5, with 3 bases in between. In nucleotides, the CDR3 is TGCAGTGCTAGAGATAAAGATACGCAGTATTTT. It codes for CSARDKDTQYF.

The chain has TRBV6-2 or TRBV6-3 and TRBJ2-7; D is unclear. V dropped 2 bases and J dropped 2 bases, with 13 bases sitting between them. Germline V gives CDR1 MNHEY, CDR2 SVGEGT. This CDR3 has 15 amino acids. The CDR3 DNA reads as TGTGCCAGCAGTTACACGGCGACACTTACCTACGAGCAGTACTTC. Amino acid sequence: CASSYTATLTYEQYF.

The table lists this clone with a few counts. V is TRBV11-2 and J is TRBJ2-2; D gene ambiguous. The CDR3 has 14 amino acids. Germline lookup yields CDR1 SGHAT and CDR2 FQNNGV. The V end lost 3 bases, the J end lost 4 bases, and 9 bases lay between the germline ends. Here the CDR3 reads CASSFSVPTGELFF. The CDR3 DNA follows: TGTGCCAGCAGCTTTTCGGTACCCACCGGGGAGCTGTTTTTT.

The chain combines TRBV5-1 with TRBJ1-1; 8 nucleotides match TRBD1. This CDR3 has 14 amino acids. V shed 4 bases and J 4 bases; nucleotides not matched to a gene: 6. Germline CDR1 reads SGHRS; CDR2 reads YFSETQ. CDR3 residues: CASSRGTGGTEAFF. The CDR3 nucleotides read TGCGCCAGCAGCCGGGGCACAGGGGGCACTGAAGCTTTCTTT.

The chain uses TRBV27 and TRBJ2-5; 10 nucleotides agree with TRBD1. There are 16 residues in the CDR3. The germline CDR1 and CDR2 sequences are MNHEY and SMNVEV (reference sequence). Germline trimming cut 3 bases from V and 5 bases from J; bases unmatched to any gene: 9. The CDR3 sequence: CASSFRDRGSGETQYF. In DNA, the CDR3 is TGTGCCAGCAGTTTCCGGGACAGGGGTTCTGGGGAGACCCAGTACTTC.